This T cell receptor (beta chain) came from a study of blood T cell repertoires in COVID-19. The overall study: PBMCs, B-cell-depleted T cells, or T cells provided the cDNA or gDNA that made up the material.

V gave up 1 base and J gave up 1 base; unmatched junction bases: 1. Germline CDR1 is MGHRA and CDR2 is YSYEKL. There are 15 residues in the CDR3. TCRdb's copy holds only in-frame clones and misses some; the assay was immunoSEQ multiplex PCR. The repertoire holds about 370,000 clones, with roughly nine tenths as singletons. Those enrolled, adults aged roughly 18 to 89 years, came from fewer than 25 US areas. The chain carries TRBV4-1 and TRBJ2-3; 8 bases line up with TRBD1. The sample taken for sequencing was PBMCs or T cells enriched from blood (not recorded which). This receptor was identified in a man aged 18 to 29 who had recovered from COVID-19. This CDR3 is CASSQGQGRTDTQYF. CDR3 sequence (DNA): TGCGCCAGCAGCCAAGGACAGGGGCGCACAGATACGCAGTATTTT.